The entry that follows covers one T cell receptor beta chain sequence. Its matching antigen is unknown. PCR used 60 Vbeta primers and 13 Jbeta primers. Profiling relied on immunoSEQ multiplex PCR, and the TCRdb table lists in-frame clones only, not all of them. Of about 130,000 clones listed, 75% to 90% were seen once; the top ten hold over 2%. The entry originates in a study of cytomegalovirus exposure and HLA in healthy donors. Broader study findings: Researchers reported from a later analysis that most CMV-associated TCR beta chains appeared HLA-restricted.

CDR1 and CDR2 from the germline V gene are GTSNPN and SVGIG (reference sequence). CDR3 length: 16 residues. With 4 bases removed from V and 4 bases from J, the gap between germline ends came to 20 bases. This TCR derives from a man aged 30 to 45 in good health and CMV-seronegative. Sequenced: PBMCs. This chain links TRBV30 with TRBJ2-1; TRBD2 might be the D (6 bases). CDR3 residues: CAWTPRLDKTYNEQFF. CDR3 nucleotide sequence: TGTGCCTGGACCCCCCGACTAGACAAGACGTACAATGAGCAGTTCTTC.